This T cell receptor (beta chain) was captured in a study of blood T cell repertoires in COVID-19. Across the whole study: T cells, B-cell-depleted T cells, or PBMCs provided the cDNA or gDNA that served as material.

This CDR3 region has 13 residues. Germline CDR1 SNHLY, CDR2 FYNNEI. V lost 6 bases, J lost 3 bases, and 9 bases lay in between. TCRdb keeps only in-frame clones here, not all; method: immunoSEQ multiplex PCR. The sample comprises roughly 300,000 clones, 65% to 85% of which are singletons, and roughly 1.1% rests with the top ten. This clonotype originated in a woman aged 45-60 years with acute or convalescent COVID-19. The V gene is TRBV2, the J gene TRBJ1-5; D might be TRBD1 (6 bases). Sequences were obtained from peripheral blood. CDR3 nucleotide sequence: TGTGCCAGCAGAGGACAGCTCAATCAGCCCCAGCATTTT. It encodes CASRGQLNQPQHF.